This T cell receptor (beta chain) is from a study of identical twins. Study-wide results and caveats: Memory repertoires lacked the insertion deficit that abundant cord blood beta clonotypes showed.

TCRdb used MiXCR to reprocess the 5' RACE reads, holding one entry per CDR3 protein. The sample holds roughly 1,500,000 distinct CDR3 sequences, about 30% seen once. Germline-derived CDR1 and CDR2 are SGHAT and FQNNGV. The CDR3 sequence is 17 residues long. The V end lost 4 bases, the J end lost 0 bases, and 16 bases lay between the germline ends. Points on this clonotype: Its antigen remains unidentified.

The rearrangement links TRBV11-2 to TRBJ2-1; D may be TRBD2 (5 bases). Sequenced material: cord blood. The receptor was isolated from a newborn girl in good health. CDR3 loop: CASSSYAGSSSYNEQFF. CDR3 nucleotides: TGTGCCAGCAGCTCCTACGCGGGTTCGAGCTCCTACAATGAGCAGTTCTTC.